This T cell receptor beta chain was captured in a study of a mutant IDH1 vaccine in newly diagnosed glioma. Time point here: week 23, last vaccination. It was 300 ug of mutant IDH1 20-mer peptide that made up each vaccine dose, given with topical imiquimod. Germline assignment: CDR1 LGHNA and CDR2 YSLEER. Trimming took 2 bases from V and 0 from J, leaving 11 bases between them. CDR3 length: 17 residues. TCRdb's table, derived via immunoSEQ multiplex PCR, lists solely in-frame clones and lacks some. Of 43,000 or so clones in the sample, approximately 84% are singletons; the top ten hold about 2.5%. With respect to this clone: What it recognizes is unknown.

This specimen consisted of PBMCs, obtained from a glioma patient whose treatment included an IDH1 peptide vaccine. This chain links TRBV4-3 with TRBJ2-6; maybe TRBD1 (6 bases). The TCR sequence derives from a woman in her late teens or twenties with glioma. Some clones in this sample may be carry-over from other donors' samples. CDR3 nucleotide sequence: TGCGCCAGCAGCCAAACAGGGATTCCCTCTGGGGCCAACGTCCTGACTTTC. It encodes CASSQTGIPSGANVLTF.